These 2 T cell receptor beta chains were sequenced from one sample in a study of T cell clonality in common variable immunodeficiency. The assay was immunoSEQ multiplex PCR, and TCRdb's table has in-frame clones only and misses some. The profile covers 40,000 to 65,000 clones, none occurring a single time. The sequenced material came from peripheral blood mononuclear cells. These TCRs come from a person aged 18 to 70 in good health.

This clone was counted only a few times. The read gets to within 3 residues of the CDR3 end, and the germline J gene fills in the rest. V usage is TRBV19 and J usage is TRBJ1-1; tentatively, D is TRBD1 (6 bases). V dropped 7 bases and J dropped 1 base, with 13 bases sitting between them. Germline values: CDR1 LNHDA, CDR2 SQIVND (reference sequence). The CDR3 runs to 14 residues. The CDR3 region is CASIQGRRNTEAFF. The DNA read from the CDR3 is TGTGCCAGTATTCAGGGGAGGAGGAACACTGAA.

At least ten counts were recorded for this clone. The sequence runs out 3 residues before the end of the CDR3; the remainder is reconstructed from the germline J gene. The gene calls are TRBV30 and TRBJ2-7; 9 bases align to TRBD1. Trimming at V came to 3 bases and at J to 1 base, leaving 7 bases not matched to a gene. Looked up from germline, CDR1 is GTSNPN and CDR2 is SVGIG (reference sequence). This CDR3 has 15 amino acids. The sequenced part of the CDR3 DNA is TGTGCCTGGAGCTGGGGGGGACAGGGATCCTACGAG. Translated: CAWSWGGQGSYE. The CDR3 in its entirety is CAWSWGGQGSYEQYF.